The entry below gives a single T cell receptor beta chain sequence along with its context. The antigen is unknown. This entry belongs to a study of cytomegalovirus exposure and HLA in healthy donors. General study results and limits: A later look showed TCR association rates differing by HLA locus, highest for DRB1 and lowest for HLA-C.

This PCR relied on a set of 60 Vbeta primers and 13 Jbeta primers. Sequenced by immunoSEQ multiplex PCR; TCRdb stores in-frame clones only, minus some. This sample has about 140,000 clones; approximately 80% occur once, and the top ten carry about 5%. Sequencing input: PBMCs. The clonotype comes from a male donor in good health and CMV-seronegative.

The CDR3 coding sequence is TGCGCCAGCAGCCAAGATGGGCAAGGGGGCGGTAATTCACCCCTCCACTTT. The encoded protein is CASSQDGQGGGNSPLHF. The J gene is TRBJ1-6, the V gene TRBV4-3, with 7 bases that match TRBD1. V was pared by 0 bases and J by 6 bases, with 8 bases of the junction left unmatched. Looked up from germline, CDR1 is LGHNA and CDR2 is YSLEER. The CDR3 covers 17 residues.